The 5 T cell receptor beta chains reported below all come from one sample, sequenced in a study of T cells in Graves' hyperthyroidism and ophthalmopathy. Amplification yielded TCR beta CDR3 regions, with RNA transcripts as the source. The study used the HTBI primer set for a first-round RT-PCR of the TCR CDR3. TCRdb fed the multiplex PCR reads into MiXCR, producing one record per CDR3 protein. The profile shows nearly 600,000 distinct CDR3 sequences, approximately 15% of them singletons. Sequencing used blood. The receptors stem from a woman younger than 35 with Graves' ophthalmopathy.

The sample holds a few counts of this clonotype. The V gene is TRBV11-3, the J gene TRBJ2-7; possibly TRBD2 for D (6 bases). Germline lookup yields CDR1 SGHNT and CDR2 YENEEA. V dropped 1 base and J dropped 2 bases, with 21 bases sitting between them. CDR3 length: 18 amino acids. CDR3 DNA: TGTGCCAGCAGCTTAGGGTTGGGAGGTCCAGACAGAACCTACGAGCAGTACTTC. Its translation: CASSLGLGGPDRTYEQYF.

The chain links TRBV28 to TRBJ2-5; 8 bases are shared with TRBD1. The V gene end was trimmed by 6 bases and the J gene end by 7 bases; junction bases not matched to a gene: 1. Germline CDR1 is MDHEN and CDR2 is SYDVKM. The CDR3 is 11 amino acids. The CDR3 sequence: CASRQGGTQYF. The CDR3 DNA sequence: TGTGCCAGCAGACAGGGGGGGACCCAGTACTTC.

This clonotype was detected only a few times. The gene calls are TRBV29-1 and TRBJ1-2, with a possible D match to TRBD1 (6 bases). Germline-derived CDR1 and CDR2 are SQVTM and ANQGSEA. V lost 1 base to trimming and J lost 3 bases, with 9 bases between them. The CDR3 consists of 13 residues. CDR3 DNA: TGCAGCGTTGAAGCCTACAGGGACTATGGCTACACCTTC. It specifies CSVEAYRDYGYTF. Full variable domain (outside the CDR3, taken from reference TRBV29-1 and TRBJ1-2): SAVISQKPSRDICQRGTSLTIQCQVDSQVTMMFWYRQQPGQSLTLIATANQGSEATYESGFVIDKFPISRPNLTFSTLTVSNMSPEDSSIYLCSVEAYRDYGYTFGSGTRLTVV.

This clonotype was counted between two and nine times. The chain uses TRBV7-9 and TRBJ2-5; D remains ambiguous. CDR3 length: 16 residues. Trimming cost V 3 bases and J 1 base, with 15 bases left between them. Germline CDR1 reads SEHNR; CDR2 reads FQNEAQ (reference sequence). CDR3 sequence: CASSFWQDVSQETQYF. The CDR3 DNA is TGTGCCAGCAGCTTCTGGCAGGATGTCTCCCAAGAGACCCAGTACTTC.

This clonotype was recorded many times. The V gene is TRBV5-1, the J gene TRBJ1-4; D may be TRBD1 (6 bases). V lost 3 bases and J lost 7, with 22 bases in between. The CDR3 runs 17 residues. Germline lookup yields CDR1 SGHRS and CDR2 YFSETQ. CDR3 protein: CASSSSMGTPGGEKLFF. CDR3 bases: TGCGCCAGCAGCTCTTCCATGGGGACACCGGGCGGTGAAAAACTGTTTTTT.